The rows below give T cell receptor beta chains drawn from one sample of a study of neurological immune-mediated disorders. TCRdb ran MiXCR on the 5' RACE reads and lists one entry per CDR3 protein. The sample lists roughly 52,000 distinct CDR3 sequences, 3.5% to 4% occurring once. Sample: CD4+ T cells from blood. Every receptor here comes from a woman in her thirties or forties with multiple sclerosis. Each CDR3 is given with its conserved first and last residue. A D gene is named only where the DNA matches it firmly. Rows may omit the clone size; those that give it use once, few, many or a size class.

TRBV6-6	many	.	TRBJ1-4	TGTGCCATTGGGGGGTTAGGTAATGAAAAACTGTTTTTT	CAIGGLGNEKLFF
TRBV15	many	.	TRBJ2-3	TGTGCCACCAGCAGAGCCCCGGACTCAGATACGCAGTATTTT	CATSRAPDSDTQYF
TRBV27	.	.	TRBJ1-6	TGTGCCAGCAGTCCGGGGCGGGTTGGGGATTCACCCCTCCACTTT	CASSPGRVGDSPLHF
TRBV6-5	many	.	TRBJ1-2	TGTGCCAGCAGTTACAACGGGCAGGTCTATGGCTACACCTTC	CASSYNGQVYGYTF
TRBV5-1	many	.	TRBJ2-5	TGTGCCAGCAGCTTAGCAGGAGAGACCCAGTACTTC	CASSLAGETQYF
TRBV29-1	many	.	TRBJ2-1	TGCAGCGTTGGAAACAGGGAGGATGAGCAGTTCTTC	CSVGNREDEQFF
TRBV14	many	TRBD1	TRBJ1-1	TGTGCCAGCAGCCAAGAAGGGTACAGGGGTCACCCATTGAACACTGAAGCTTTCTTT	CASSQEGYRGHPLNTEAFF
TRBV4-1	.	.	TRBJ2-1	TGCGCCAGCAGCCAAGTGATGGGGACCTACAATGAGCAGTTCTTC	CASSQVMGTYNEQFF
TRBV5-5	many	TRBD1	TRBJ1-5	TGTGCCAGCAGCTTTAGGACAGGGGGCAATCAGCCCCAGCATTTT	CASSFRTGGNQPQHF
TRBV7-2	many	.	TRBJ2-5	TGTGCCAGCAGCTTTAGACTTCAAGAGACCCAGTACTTC	CASSFRLQETQYF
TRBV20-1	many	.	TRBJ2-1	TGCAGTGCTATAGGACGGGCCCGGCTCTCCAATGAGCAGTTCTTC	CSAIGRARLSNEQFF
TRBV20-1	many	.	TRBJ1-6	TGCAGTGCCTCAAATACCAGGGAGTTCTATAATTCACCCCTCCACTTT	CSASNTREFYNSPLHF
TRBV6-2/TRBV6-3	many	TRBD1	TRBJ2-3	TGTGCCAGCAGTGGACAGGCTAATACGCAGTATTTT	CASSGQANTQYF
TRBV7-4	many	.	TRBJ2-1	TGTGCCAGCAGCTCCAGGGACCCAATGGTATACAATGAGCAGTTCTTC	CASSSRDPMVYNEQFF
TRBV7-2	many	TRBD1	TRBJ1-2	TGTGCCAGCAGCTTAGTCCAGGGGGCGCATGGCTACACCTTC	CASSLVQGAHGYTF
TRBV12-3/TRBV12-4	many	.	TRBJ1-2	TGTGCCAGCAGACGGGAGGGTAACTATGGCTACACCTTC	CASRREGNYGYTF
TRBV6-1	many	.	TRBJ2-7	TGTGCCAGCAGTGAAGGGCGCTCCTACGAGCAGTACTTC	CASSEGRSYEQYF
TRBV29-1	many	.	TRBJ1-2	TGCAGCGTTGAAGCGGATGAGGGGTTCTATGGCTACACCTTC	CSVEADEGFYGYTF
TRBV5-1	many	.	TRBJ2-7	TGCGCCAGCAGCCCCGCGGGGGCGTTCTACGAGCAGTACTTC	CASSPAGAFYEQYF
TRBV12-5	.	.	TRBJ2-7	TGTGCTAGTGGGATACTCGGGACTTCTCTGAGGCAGTACTTC	CASGILGTSLRQYF
TRBV29-1	many	.	TRBJ1-3	TGCAGCGTTTCACGAGGGCATCCGAGCTCTGGAAACACCATATATTTT	CSVSRGHPSSGNTIYF
TRBV5-1	many	TRBD2	TRBJ2-7	TGCGCCAGCAGCTTGGCCCCGGGACTAGCGATATACGAGCAGTACTTC	CASSLAPGLAIYEQYF
TRBV5-1	many	.	TRBJ2-1	TGCGCCAGCAGCTTGGAGAGGGGTCGGGTTTACAATGAGCAGTTCTTC	CASSLERGRVYNEQFF
TRBV7-9	many	.	TRBJ1-3	TGTGCCAGCGGGAACGGGCCCTCTGGAAACACCATATATTTT	CASGNGPSGNTIYF
TRBV20-1	many	TRBD2	TRBJ2-1	TGCAGTGCTATCCGAGCGGGGACCTCCTACAATGAGCAGTTCTTC	CSAIRAGTSYNEQFF